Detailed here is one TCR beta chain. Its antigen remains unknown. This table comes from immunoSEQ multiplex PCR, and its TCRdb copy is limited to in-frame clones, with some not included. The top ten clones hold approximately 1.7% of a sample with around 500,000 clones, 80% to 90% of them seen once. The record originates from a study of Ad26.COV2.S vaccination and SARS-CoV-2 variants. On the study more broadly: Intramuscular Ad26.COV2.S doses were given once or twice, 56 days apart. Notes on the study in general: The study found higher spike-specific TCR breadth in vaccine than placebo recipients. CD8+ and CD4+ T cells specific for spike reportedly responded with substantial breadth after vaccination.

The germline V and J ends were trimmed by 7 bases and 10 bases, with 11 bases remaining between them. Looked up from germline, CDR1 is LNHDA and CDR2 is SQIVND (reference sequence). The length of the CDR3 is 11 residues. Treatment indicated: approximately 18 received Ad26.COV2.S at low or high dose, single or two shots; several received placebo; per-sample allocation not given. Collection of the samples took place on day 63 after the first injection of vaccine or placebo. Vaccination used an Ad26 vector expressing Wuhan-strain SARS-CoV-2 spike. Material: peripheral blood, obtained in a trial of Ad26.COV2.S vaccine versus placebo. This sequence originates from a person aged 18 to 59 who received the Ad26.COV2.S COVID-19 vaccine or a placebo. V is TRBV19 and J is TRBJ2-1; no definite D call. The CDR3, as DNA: TGTGCCAGTAAGGCCACCCGGGAGCAGTTCTTC. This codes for CASKATREQFF.